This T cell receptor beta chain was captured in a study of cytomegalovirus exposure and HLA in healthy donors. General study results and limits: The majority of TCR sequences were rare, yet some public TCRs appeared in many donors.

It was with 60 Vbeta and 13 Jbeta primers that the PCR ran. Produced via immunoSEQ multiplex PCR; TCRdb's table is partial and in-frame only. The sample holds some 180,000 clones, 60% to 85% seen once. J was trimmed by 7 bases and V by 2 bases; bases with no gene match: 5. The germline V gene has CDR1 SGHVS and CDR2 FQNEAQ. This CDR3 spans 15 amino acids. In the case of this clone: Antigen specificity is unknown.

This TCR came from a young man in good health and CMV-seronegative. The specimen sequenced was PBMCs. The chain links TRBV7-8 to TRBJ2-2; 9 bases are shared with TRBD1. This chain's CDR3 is CASSLPRQGVGELFF. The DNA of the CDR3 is TGTGCCAGCAGCTTACCGAGACAGGGGGTCGGGGAGCTGTTTTTT.